The TCR beta chain described here comes from a study of long-term antiretroviral therapy in people with HIV. Sequencing used immunoSEQ v3.0 at survey level. Only in-frame clones appear in the TCRdb table, and some are missing; sequencing was by immunoSEQ multiplex PCR. Of tens of thousands of clones in the sample, under 90% were seen once. The junction had 10 bases not matched to a gene; V was cut back by 3 bases and J by 2 bases. From germline, CDR1 is SGDLS and CDR2 YYNGEE. CDR3 length: 17 residues. The chain couples TRBV9 to TRBJ2-5; the match to TRBD2 covers 10 bases. This TCR was sampled from a man between 35 and 55 years old with HIV. Sequenced material: unsorted PBMCs, taken 0.1 years before starting antiretroviral therapy. The CDR3 sequence: CASSAGPLAGAQETQYF. CDR3 nucleotides: TGTGCCAGCAGCGCCGGCCCCCTAGCGGGAGCTCAAGAGACCCAGTACTTC.